Listed below are T cell receptor beta chains from one sample, sequenced in a study of Ad26.COV2.S vaccination and SARS-CoV-2 variants. Using immunoSEQ multiplex PCR, the repertoire was profiled, and TCRdb retains in-frame clones only, with some absent. The sample has 450,000 to 550,000 clones, 80% to 90% seen once. The source was peripheral blood, collected in a trial of Ad26.COV2.S vaccine versus placebo. These receptor sequences come from a person between 18 and 60 years old who received the Ad26.COV2.S COVID-19 vaccine or a placebo. The CDR3 runs from the conserved cysteine through the conserved F or W. The D gene is left open where the match is weak. The listing skips clone size in some rows; elsewhere it reads once, few, many or a size class.

abundance: -; d_gene: -; j_gene: TRBJ2-7; v_gene: TRBV6-5; CDR3aa: CASSYEGYEQYF; CDR3nt: TGTGCCAGCAGTTACGAGGGCTACGAGCAGTACTTC
abundance: -; d_gene: -; j_gene: TRBJ2-5; v_gene: TRBV7-2; CDR3aa: CASSLRRSQETQYF; CDR3nt: TGTGCCAGCAGCTTGAGGAGGTCACAAGAGACCCAGTACTTC
abundance: -; d_gene: -; j_gene: TRBJ1-5; v_gene: TRBV7-2; CDR3aa: CASSAWGQQPQHF; CDR3nt: TGTGCCAGCAGCGCCTGGGGGCAGCAGCCCCAGCATTTT
abundance: -; d_gene: TRBD2; j_gene: TRBJ2-5; v_gene: TRBV10-3; CDR3aa: CATGLAGEETQYF; CDR3nt: TGTGCCACCGGACTAGCGGGAGAAGAGACCCAGTACTTC
abundance: -; d_gene: -; j_gene: TRBJ1-5; v_gene: TRBV4-1; CDR3aa: CASSQNRGGGQPQHF; CDR3nt: TGCGCCAGCAGCCAGAATCGGGGGGGTGGACAGCCCCAGCATTTT
abundance: once; d_gene: -; j_gene: TRBJ1-5; v_gene: TRBV12-3/TRBV12-4; CDR3aa: CASSQGHNQPQHF; CDR3nt: TGTGCCAGCAGTCAGGGGCACAATCAGCCCCAGCATTTT
abundance: -; d_gene: TRBD2; j_gene: TRBJ2-2; v_gene: TRBV5-1; CDR3aa: CASSQSGRITLTGELFF; CDR3nt: TGCGCCAGCAGTCAAAGCGGGAGGATCACCCTCACCGGGGAGCTGTTTTTT
abundance: -; d_gene: TRBD2; j_gene: TRBJ2-1; v_gene: TRBV7-8; CDR3aa: CASRRLAGGHNEQFF; CDR3nt: TGTGCCAGCAGACGACTAGCGGGAGGGCACAATGAGCAGTTCTTC
abundance: -; d_gene: -; j_gene: TRBJ1-6; v_gene: TRBV27; CDR3aa: CASSSPGSYNSPLHF; CDR3nt: TGTGCCAGCAGCTCCCCCGGGTCCTATAATTCACCCCTCCACTTT
abundance: once; d_gene: -; j_gene: TRBJ1-2; v_gene: TRBV27; CDR3aa: CASSLGGAGGYTF; CDR3nt: TGTGCCAGCAGTTTAGGGGGGGCGGGTGGCTACACCTTC
abundance: -; d_gene: -; j_gene: TRBJ2-7; v_gene: TRBV30; CDR3aa: CASSFTSSYEQYF; CDR3nt: TGTGCCTCGAGCTTCACATCTTCCTACGAGCAGTACTTC
abundance: few; d_gene: -; j_gene: TRBJ1-1; v_gene: TRBV4-2; CDR3aa: CASSQESGRNTEAFF; CDR3nt: TGTGCCAGCAGCCAAGAATCCGGCAGGAACACTGAAGCTTTCTTT
abundance: -; d_gene: -; j_gene: TRBJ1-2; v_gene: TRBV5-1; CDR3aa: CASSIRSDGYTF; CDR3nt: TGCGCCAGCAGCATACGCAGTGATGGCTACACCTTC
abundance: -; d_gene: -; j_gene: TRBJ1-2; v_gene: TRBV4-2; CDR3aa: CASSQATATNYGYTF; CDR3nt: TGTGCCAGCAGCCAAGCGACAGCCACTAACTATGGCTACACCTTC
abundance: -; d_gene: -; j_gene: TRBJ1-2; v_gene: TRBV3-1/TRBV3-2; CDR3aa: CASSQDRRGGLYYGYTF; CDR3nt: TGTGCCAGCAGCCAAGATCGTAGAGGGGGGCTCTACTATGGCTACACCTTC
abundance: -; d_gene: -; j_gene: TRBJ2-6; v_gene: TRBV11-3; CDR3aa: CASSPSAGANVLTF; CDR3nt: TGTGCCAGCAGCCCCTCGGCTGGGGCCAACGTCCTGACTTTC
abundance: once; d_gene: -; j_gene: TRBJ1-3; v_gene: TRBV5-1; CDR3aa: CASSLGSGNTIYF; CDR3nt: TGCGCCAGCAGCTTAGGCTCTGGAAACACCATATATTTT
abundance: -; d_gene: -; j_gene: TRBJ2-1; v_gene: TRBV30; CDR3aa: CAWRGPQGPMSYNEQFF; CDR3nt: TGTGCCTGGAGAGGACCTCAGGGGCCGATGAGCTACAATGAGCAGTTCTTC
abundance: once; d_gene: -; j_gene: TRBJ1-1; v_gene: TRBV28; CDR3aa: CASSGPLKAFF; CDR3nt: TGTGCCAGCAGCGGACCGCTAAAAGCTTTCTTT
abundance: -; d_gene: TRBD1; j_gene: TRBJ1-2; v_gene: TRBV4-2; CDR3aa: CASSLYRDRNYGYTF; CDR3nt: TGTGCCAGCAGCCTTTACCGGGACAGAAACTATGGCTACACCTTC
abundance: -; d_gene: -; j_gene: TRBJ2-3; v_gene: TRBV28; CDR3aa: CASSLQGTDTQYF; CDR3nt: TGTGCCAGCAGTCTACAGGGAACAGATACGCAGTATTTT
abundance: -; d_gene: -; j_gene: TRBJ1-5; v_gene: TRBV20-1; CDR3aa: CSASRGSNQPQHF; CDR3nt: TGCAGTGCTAGTCGGGGTAGCAATCAGCCCCAGCATTTT
abundance: -; d_gene: -; j_gene: TRBJ1-4; v_gene: TRBV9; CDR3aa: CASSVGAETGNEKLFF; CDR3nt: TGTGCCAGCAGCGTAGGAGCCGAGACGGGGAATGAAAAACTGTTTTTT
abundance: -; d_gene: -; j_gene: TRBJ2-3; v_gene: TRBV6-5; CDR3aa: CASWGALVTDTQYF; CDR3nt: TGTGCCAGCTGGGGGGCCCTAGTCACAGATACGCAGTATTTT
abundance: -; d_gene: TRBD1; j_gene: TRBJ2-7; v_gene: TRBV30; CDR3aa: CAWSVQGARAHF; CDR3nt: TGTGCCTGGAGTGTACAGGGGGCGAGGGCCCATTTC
abundance: -; d_gene: TRBD1; j_gene: TRBJ1-2; v_gene: TRBV5-4; CDR3aa: CASSTGDRAGYGYTF; CDR3nt: TGTGCCAGCAGCACCGGGGACAGGGCGGGGTATGGCTACACCTTC
abundance: -; d_gene: -; j_gene: TRBJ1-1; v_gene: TRBV13; CDR3aa: CASSIMNTEAFF; CDR3nt: TGTGCCAGCAGCATTATGAACACTGAAGCTTTCTTT
abundance: -; d_gene: TRBD1; j_gene: TRBJ2-7; v_gene: TRBV28; CDR3aa: CASSPLQGFSYEQYF; CDR3nt: TGTGCCAGCAGTCCTCTACAGGGGTTTAGCTACGAGCAGTACTTC
abundance: few; d_gene: -; j_gene: TRBJ1-2; v_gene: TRBV4-3; CDR3aa: CASSDYWPANYGYTF; CDR3nt: TGCGCCAGCAGCGACTACTGGCCAGCTAACTATGGCTACACCTTC
abundance: -; d_gene: -; j_gene: TRBJ1-1; v_gene: TRBV9; CDR3aa: CASSTGNTEAFF; CDR3nt: TGTGCCAGCAGCACAGGCAACACTGAAGCTTTCTTT
abundance: -; d_gene: -; j_gene: TRBJ2-1; v_gene: TRBV5-1; CDR3aa: CASSFDRSYNEQFF; CDR3nt: TGCGCCAGCAGCTTTGATCGTTCCTACAATGAGCAGTTCTTC
abundance: medium-sized; d_gene: TRBD2; j_gene: TRBJ2-1; v_gene: TRBV6-4; CDR3aa: CASSDQPSGGYNEQFF; CDR3nt: TGTGCCAGCAGTGACCAGCCTAGCGGGGGGTACAATGAGCAGTTCTTC
abundance: few; d_gene: TRBD1; j_gene: TRBJ1-1; v_gene: TRBV4-1; CDR3aa: CASRKQGDTEAFF; CDR3nt: TGCGCCAGCAGAAAGCAGGGGGACACTGAAGCTTTCTTT
abundance: -; d_gene: TRBD2; j_gene: TRBJ2-1; v_gene: TRBV9; CDR3aa: CASRRTSGSVGEQFF; CDR3nt: TGTGCCAGCAGACGGACTAGCGGGAGTGTTGGTGAGCAGTTCTTC
abundance: -; d_gene: -; j_gene: TRBJ2-3; v_gene: TRBV9; CDR3aa: CASSVTRASTDTQYF; CDR3nt: TGTGCCAGCAGCGTGACTAGGGCAAGCACAGATACGCAGTATTTT
abundance: -; d_gene: -; j_gene: TRBJ2-3; v_gene: TRBV2; CDR3aa: CASSVSETQYF; CDR3nt: TGTGCCAGCAGTGTATCTGAGACGCAGTATTTT
abundance: -; d_gene: TRBD1; j_gene: TRBJ2-4; v_gene: TRBV7-9; CDR3aa: CASSLVSGGLDIQYF; CDR3nt: TGTGCCAGCAGCTTAGTGTCAGGGGGCTTGGACATTCAGTACTTC
abundance: -; d_gene: -; j_gene: TRBJ2-7; v_gene: TRBV25-1; CDR3aa: CASARDAYEQYF; CDR3nt: TGTGCCAGCGCGAGAGACGCCTACGAGCAGTACTTC
abundance: -; d_gene: -; j_gene: TRBJ2-3; v_gene: TRBV9; CDR3aa: CASSVEGLTDTQYF; CDR3nt: TGTGCCAGCAGCGTAGAGGGCCTCACAGATACGCAGTATTTT
abundance: -; d_gene: -; j_gene: TRBJ1-5; v_gene: TRBV4-1; CDR3aa: CASSQGSGGNQPQHF; CDR3nt: TGCGCCAGCAGCCAAGGGAGTGGGGGCAATCAGCCCCAGCATTTT
abundance: -; d_gene: -; j_gene: TRBJ2-7; v_gene: TRBV9; CDR3aa: CASSNWDNSYEQYF; CDR3nt: TGTGCCAGCAGTAACTGGGACAATTCCTACGAGCAGTACTTC
abundance: -; d_gene: TRBD2; j_gene: TRBJ2-2; v_gene: TRBV9; CDR3aa: CASSPEAGTSAANTGELFF; CDR3nt: TGTGCCAGCAGCCCCGAGGCCGGGACTAGCGCGGCGAACACCGGGGAGCTGTTTTTT